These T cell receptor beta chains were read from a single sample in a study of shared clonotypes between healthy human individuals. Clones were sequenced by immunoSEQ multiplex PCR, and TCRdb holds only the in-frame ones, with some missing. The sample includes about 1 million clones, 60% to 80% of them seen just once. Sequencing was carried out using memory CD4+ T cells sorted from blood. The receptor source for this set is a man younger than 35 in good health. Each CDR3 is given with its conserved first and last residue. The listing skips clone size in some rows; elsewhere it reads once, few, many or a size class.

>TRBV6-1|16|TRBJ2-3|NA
CASSEALSGETDTQYF
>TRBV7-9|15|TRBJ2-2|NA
CASSFGLATTGELFF
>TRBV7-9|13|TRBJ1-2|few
CASSLGGGNGYTF
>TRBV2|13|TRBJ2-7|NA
CASSELGLGEQYF
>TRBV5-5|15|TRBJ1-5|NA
CASSLDGQNNQPQHF
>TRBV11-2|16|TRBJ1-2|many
CASSLGMTGGVDGYTF
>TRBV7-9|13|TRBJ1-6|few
CASSLSQGSPLHF
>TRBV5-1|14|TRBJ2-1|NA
CASSLRTSANEQFF
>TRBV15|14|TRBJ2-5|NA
CATSKGLNQETQYF
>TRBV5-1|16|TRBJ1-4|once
CASSSGTGGFNEKLFF
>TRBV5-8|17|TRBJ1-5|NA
CASSFLGSFSVNQPQHF
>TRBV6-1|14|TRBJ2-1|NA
CASSDLSPVFGQFF
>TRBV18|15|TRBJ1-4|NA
CASSNEGGRNEKLFF
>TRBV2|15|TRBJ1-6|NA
CASSETKGSNSPLHF
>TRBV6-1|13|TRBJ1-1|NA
CASKSPENTEAFF
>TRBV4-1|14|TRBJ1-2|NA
CASSRDRANYGYTF
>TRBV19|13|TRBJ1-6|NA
CASSTTGNSPLHF
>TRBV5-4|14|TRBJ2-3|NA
CASSFGRGTDTQYF
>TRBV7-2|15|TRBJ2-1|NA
CASSVTRGRGSEQFF
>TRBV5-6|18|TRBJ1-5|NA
CASSLGTGGQGSNQPQHF
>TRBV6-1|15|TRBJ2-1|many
CASSLLVVGDNEQFF
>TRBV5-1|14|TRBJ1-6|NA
CASSRQGTDSPLHF
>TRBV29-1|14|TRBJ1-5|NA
CSVELAGVNQPQHF
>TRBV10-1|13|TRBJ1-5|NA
CASSYSSNQPQHF
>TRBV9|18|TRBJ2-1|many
CASSARDRGFASYNEQFF
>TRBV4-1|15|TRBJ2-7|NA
CASTPGWGATYEQYF
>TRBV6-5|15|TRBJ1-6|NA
CASSIVGELNSPLHF
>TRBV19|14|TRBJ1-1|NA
CASLDRGLGTEAFF
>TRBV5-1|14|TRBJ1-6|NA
CASRRDRDNSPLHF
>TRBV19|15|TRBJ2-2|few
CASSLAGGHTGELFF
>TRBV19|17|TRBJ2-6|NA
CASSPTGQGSGANVLTF
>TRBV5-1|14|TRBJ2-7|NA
CASSLISSSYEQYF
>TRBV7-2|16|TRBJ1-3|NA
CASSQLGASSGNTIYF
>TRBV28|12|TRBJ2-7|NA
CASSLMEDEQYF
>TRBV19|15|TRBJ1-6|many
CASSPVRWENSPLHF
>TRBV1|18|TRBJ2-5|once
CTSSQPTRGREVQETQYF
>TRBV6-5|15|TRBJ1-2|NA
CASSRNRDKTYGYTF